The sequence of this TCR beta chain was determined in a study of T cells and copy number aberrations in small-cell lung cancer (dated by TCRdb to the early 2020s). With regard to the full study: To relate T cell metrics to mutations and copy number aberrations, the same tumor regions underwent both TCR repertoire sequencing and whole-exome sequencing. Tumor TCR data existed for around 17 patients, while under 15 patients had TCR data covering both tumor and normal tissue.

Details on this clone: This receptor's antigen is unknown. No qualities accompany the bases; no much larger clone lies one base away.

The germline V gene supplies CDR1 MNHNS and CDR2 SASEGT. Ends trimmed: V by 5 bases, J by 5 bases; bases unmatched to a gene: 3. The CDR3 sequence holds 13 residues, the cysteine and phenylalanine included. This entry keeps only the CDR3 DNA: 39 bases, framed from base 1. On the study overall, not on this receptor specifically: Every specimen was formalin-fixed paraffin-embedded tissue, a material known to introduce sequencing artifacts. Tumors had lower T-cell density, richness and clonality than adjacent lung tissue, but the difference in density was not significant. The study was limited by a small sample size because surgical resection is uncommon in small-cell lung cancer, and validation of the findings is required.

The donors were limited-stage small-cell lung cancer patients who had surgical resection in Hangzhou, China, between the late 2000s and the early 2020s. All donors were treated with upfront surgery without preoperative chemotherapy or radiotherapy, and immunotherapy was not given to any donor before or after surgery. All 20 or so patients in the sequenced cohort were identified as smokers or heavy second-hand smokers. Adjacent normal lung was taken at least 2 cm away from the tumor margin, and two pathologists confirmed by morphology that the adjacent normal lung was free of malignant cells. The study used multi-region TCR-beta sequencing of resected limited-stage small-cell lung cancers together with tumor-adjacent lung tissue to characterize T cell repertoire heterogeneity. The AllPrep DNA/RNA FFPE Kit (Qiagen) was used to extract genomic DNA from the FFPE tissue. Using multiplexed V- and J-gene primers, the immunoSEQ hsTCRB Kit amplified TCR-beta CDR3 regions from genomic DNA. Unique DNA barcodes were added in a second PCR, and the samples were pooled together with a negative control and a positive control. Pooled TCR-beta libraries were sequenced on an Illumina MiSeq with a 150-cycle paired-end protocol. The published analysis was carried out like this. Raw sequencing data were processed by Adaptive Biotechnologies into a report with normalized, annotated TCR-beta repertoires. T-cell density was computed as TCR-beta templates normalized to usable DNA, which was estimated by amplifying housekeeping genes. Clonality was defined as 1 minus Pielou's evenness, while richness was a count of unique rearrangements. TCRdb retrieved this table from immuneACCESS and kept in-frame rearrangements only. Not all clones are present; in checked studies, unresolved V genes account for under half, and no reason is known for the remainder. That table gives V, J and clone size, and the DNA gave D and trimming. Recorded for this sample are around 9,600 clones; 75% to 80% of them occurred a single time. The ten largest clones represent 25% to 35% of the sample.

The specimen was normal tissue next to the tumor. The chain is encoded by TRBV6-1 joined to TRBJ2-7; TRBD1 matches 10 bases in the middle. The receptor's source is a man aged 55 to 70 with small cell lung cancer. DNA sequence: TGTGCCAGCAGTCTGACAGGGGGCCACGAGCAGTACTTC. This encodes CASSLTGGHEQYF.